This T cell receptor beta chain was recovered during a study of PD-1 blockade in classical Hodgkin lymphoma. Study results and caveats: Newly diagnosed patients and complete responders had comparable diversity at baseline. TCR diversity in CD4+, not CD8+, cells rose significantly by C4D1. Patients starting nivolumab less than 1 year after ASCT had lower diversity and were excluded from later analyses.

The CDR3 totals 18 residues. V was shortened by 2 bases and J by 4 bases, with 23 bases between the two germline ends. Germline V gene lookup returns CDR1 SGHDN and CDR2 FVKESK. Time point specified: cycle 4 day 1 (C4D1), after five to seven weeks of nivolumab. Following autologous stem cell transplantation, relapse occurred in every patient, and exposure to brentuximab vedotin varied. Investigators obtained CD8+ T cells from thawed PBMCs by magnetic negative selection. Regarding this clone: The antigen is undetermined.

Profiled with immunoSEQ multiplex PCR; TCRdb holds only in-frame clones, not every one. This sample has 20,000 or so clones, with about nine tenths found just once. The chain employs TRBV14 and TRBJ1-1; TRBD1 might be the D (6 bases). This receptor was identified in a human donor with classical Hodgkin lymphoma. This material consisted of CD8+ T cells from blood, taken before the fourth cycle of nivolumab. Here the CDR3 reads CASSQRPAGVMLSTEAFF. The CDR3 DNA is TGTGCCAGCAGCCAACGGCCCGCAGGGGTAATGTTAAGCACTGAAGCTTTCTTT.